These T cell receptor beta chains were read from a single sample in a study of molecular identifiers for immune sequencing clone quantification. TCRdb re-derived calls from the PCR reads in MiXCR, one entry per CDR3 protein. The sample yields fewer than 350,000 distinct CDR3 sequences, 20% to 25% seen once. The sample was naive CD8+ T cells from blood, with Jurkat cell RNA spiked in. Receptor source: a human donor in good health. Some libraries in this study had Jurkat cell RNA spiked in. Each CDR3 is given with its conserved first and last residue. Each record gives: J gene, V gene, clone size, D gene, CDR3 DNA, CDR3 protein. The D gene is left open where the match is weak. Expanded clones get a size class; other rows say once, few or many, or leave the size out.

J: TRBJ2-6; V: TRBV12-3/TRBV12-4; size: many; D: -; DNA: TGTGCCAGCAGTTTAGACTCTGGGGCCAACGTCCTGACTTTC; CDR3: CASSLDSGANVLTF
J: TRBJ2-7; V: TRBV5-5; size: many; D: -; DNA: TGTGCCAGCAGCTTGATTCCAGCTGCGGACGAGCAGTACTTC; CDR3: CASSLIPAADEQYF
J: TRBJ1-1; V: TRBV4-1; size: many; D: TRBD1; DNA: TGCGCCAGCAGCCATCCGGGACAGGGGCGCTGGGAAGCTTTCTTT; CDR3: CASSHPGQGRWEAFF
J: TRBJ1-2; V: TRBV19; size: many; D: -; DNA: TGTGCCAGTAGTATACCAGGAGCTAACTATGGCTACACCTTC; CDR3: CASSIPGANYGYTF
J: TRBJ1-1; V: TRBV30; size: many; D: TRBD1; DNA: TGTGCCTGGAGTGTCGGGGACAGCGAAGCTTTCTTT; CDR3: CAWSVGDSEAFF
J: TRBJ2-5; V: TRBV9; size: many; D: -; DNA: TGTGCCAGCAGCCGCGGGGAAACAGGACAAGAGACCCAGTACTTC; CDR3: CASSRGETGQETQYF
J: TRBJ2-3; V: TRBV9; size: few; D: -; DNA: TGTGCCAGCAACTCCCCCCGAGGGGCCGCTAGCACAGATACGCAGTATTTT; CDR3: CASNSPRGAASTDTQYF
J: TRBJ2-7; V: TRBV19; size: -; D: -; DNA: TGTGCCAGCCAGGGACCTTTTGAGCAGTACTTC; CDR3: CASQGPFEQYF
J: TRBJ2-1; V: TRBV6-2/TRBV6-3; size: many; D: TRBD1; DNA: TGTGCCAGCAGTTACCCGGGACAGGGGTTGGGGGAGCAGTTCTTC; CDR3: CASSYPGQGLGEQFF
J: TRBJ2-5; V: TRBV20-1; size: many; D: TRBD2; DNA: TGCAGTGCGCTTCTAGCGGGGGGTGAAGCCGGGACCCAGTACTTC; CDR3: CSALLAGGEAGTQYF
J: TRBJ2-2; V: TRBV7-3; size: many; D: -; DNA: TGTGCCAGCAGCTTACTATCGGCCGGGGAGCTGTTTTTT; CDR3: CASSLLSAGELFF
J: TRBJ2-1; V: TRBV29-1; size: -; D: TRBD2; DNA: TGCAGCGTTGCGGGGGGGCGGACTAACAATGAGCAGTTCTTC; CDR3: CSVAGGRTNNEQFF
J: TRBJ1-1; V: TRBV19; size: many; D: -; DNA: TGTGCCAGTAGTATAGATTCTTGGACACCCAGTGAAGCTTTCTTT; CDR3: CASSIDSWTPSEAFF
J: TRBJ1-5; V: TRBV27; size: many; D: -; DNA: TGTGCCAGCAGTCAGGTTCTGGTAACAGGAGTCAATCAGCCCCAGCATTTT; CDR3: CASSQVLVTGVNQPQHF
J: TRBJ2-3; V: TRBV6-2/TRBV6-3; size: -; D: TRBD2; DNA: TGTGCCAGCAGTCGGACTAGCGGGATTGCAGATATGCAGTATTTT; CDR3: CASSRTSGIADMQYF
J: TRBJ2-1; V: TRBV11-2; size: -; D: -; DNA: TGTGCCAGCAGCTTAGCGACTGGGCCCTACAATGAGCAGTTCTTC; CDR3: CASSLATGPYNEQFF
J: TRBJ2-7; V: TRBV7-8; size: many; D: -; DNA: TGTGCCAGCAGCGAGCCCCGGGACCCGCGGCCATACGAGCAGTACTTC; CDR3: CASSEPRDPRPYEQYF
J: TRBJ2-3; V: TRBV29-1; size: many; D: -; DNA: TGCAGCGTGGTTGGCCCAGATACGCAGTATTTT; CDR3: CSVVGPDTQYF
J: TRBJ2-5; V: TRBV9; size: many; D: -; DNA: TGTGCCAGCAGCGTAGCCGGGATCCAAGTGGGGGGACAAGAGACCCAGTACTTC; CDR3: CASSVAGIQVGGQETQYF
J: TRBJ2-7; V: TRBV20-1; size: -; D: TRBD2; DNA: TGCAGTGCTCCAACGACTAGCGGGAGTCGGTACGAGCAGTACTTC; CDR3: CSAPTTSGSRYEQYF
J: TRBJ2-7; V: TRBV14; size: many; D: TRBD2; DNA: TGTGCCAGCAGCCCGCGGACTAGCGGGAGCCTCGGGGAGCAGTACTTC; CDR3: CASSPRTSGSLGEQYF
J: TRBJ2-7; V: TRBV7-9; size: many; D: -; DNA: TGTGCCAGCAGCTCGGGACTTAACTACGAGCAGTACTTC; CDR3: CASSSGLNYEQYF
J: TRBJ2-1; V: TRBV9; size: many; D: -; DNA: TGTGCCAGCAGCGTCAATAACGAACAGTTCTTC; CDR3: CASSVNNEQFF